The entry that follows covers one T cell receptor (beta chain) sequence. This sample was included in a study of control samples from healthy donors and cancer patients. Germline V lookup: CDR1 SGHRS, CDR2 YFSETQ. The CDR3 is 17 residues long. V lost 0 bases and J 7 bases, leaving 21 bases between the germline ends. Libraries were prepared by immunoSEQ multiplex PCR; TCRdb keeps only in-frame clonotypes and omits some of them. The data contain 120,000 or so clones, roughly nine tenths of them singletons. The sequencing sample was made of blood. The V and J genes are TRBV5-1 and TRBJ2-3; the D gene could be TRBD1 or TRBD2 (5 bases each). This receptor was obtained from a man between 18 and 29 years old in good health. CDR3 region: CASSLASQAGSTNTQYF. CDR3 DNA: TGCGCCAGCAGCTTGGCCTCGCAGGCAGGGAGTACGAATACGCAGTATTTT.